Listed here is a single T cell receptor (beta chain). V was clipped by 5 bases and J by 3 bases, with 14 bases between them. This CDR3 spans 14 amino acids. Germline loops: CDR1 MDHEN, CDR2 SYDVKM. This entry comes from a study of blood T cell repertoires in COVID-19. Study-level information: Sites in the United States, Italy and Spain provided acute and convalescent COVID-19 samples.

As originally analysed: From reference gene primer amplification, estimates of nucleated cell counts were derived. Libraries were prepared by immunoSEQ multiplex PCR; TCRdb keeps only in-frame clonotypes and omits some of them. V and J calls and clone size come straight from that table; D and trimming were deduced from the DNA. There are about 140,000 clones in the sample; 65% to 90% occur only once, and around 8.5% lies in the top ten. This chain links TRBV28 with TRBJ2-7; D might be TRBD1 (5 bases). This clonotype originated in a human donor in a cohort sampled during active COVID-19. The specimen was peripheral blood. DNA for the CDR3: TGTGCCAGCAGTCCCCCGGCAGGGTTCTACGAGCAGTACTTC. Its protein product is CASSPPAGFYEQYF.